A selection of T cell receptor beta chains follows, all from one sample in a study of blood T cell repertoires in COVID-19. Here immunoSEQ multiplex PCR was the method, and the copy in TCRdb shows in-frame clones only, minus some. The sample includes roughly 190,000 clones, 60% to 85% seen only once; the top ten take 8.6%. Sequences were obtained from peripheral blood. These receptors were obtained from a woman between 45 and 60 years old with active or convalescent COVID-19. Both conserved end residues are part of each CDR3. A D gene is named only where the DNA matches it firmly. Size is stated for part of the rows, as once, few or many counts, or as a class when the clone is expanded.

V: TRBV6-2/TRBV6-3
J: TRBJ1-2
size: few
D: -
DNA: TGTGCCAGCAGCCGACAACAGAGCTATGGCTACACCTTC
CDR3: CASSRQQSYGYTF

V: TRBV28
J: TRBJ1-3
size: -
D: -
DNA: TGTGCCAGCGGGGGACAAGCCTCTGGAAACACCATATATTTT
CDR3: CASGGQASGNTIYF

V: TRBV9
J: TRBJ1-2
size: -
D: TRBD1
DNA: TGTGCCAGCAGGGGGGGACAGGGCGGCTATGGCTACACCTTC
CDR3: CASRGGQGGYGYTF

V: TRBV7-8
J: TRBJ2-6
size: many
D: -
DNA: TGTGCCAGCGGGAGGAACGGACGGAACTCTGGGGCCAACGTCCTGACTTTC
CDR3: CASGRNGRNSGANVLTF

V: TRBV7-2
J: TRBJ1-6
size: -
D: -
DNA: TGTGCCAGCAGCTTAGATACTGTGATTCGTTCACCCCTCCACTTT
CDR3: CASSLDTVIRSPLHF

V: TRBV4-3
J: TRBJ1-1
size: -
D: -
DNA: TGCGCCAGCAGCCAAGTAAGGGGTATTGACACTGAAGCTTTCTTT
CDR3: CASSQVRGIDTEAFF

V: TRBV30
J: TRBJ2-1
size: -
D: -
DNA: TGTGCCTGGGGGAATCCGGGTGAGCAGTTCTTC
CDR3: CAWGNPGEQFF

V: TRBV9
J: TRBJ2-3
size: -
D: -
DNA: TGTGCCAGCAGCGAGGGGGCCGCGGGAGGTCTCACAGATACGCAGTATTTT
CDR3: CASSEGAAGGLTDTQYF

V: TRBV7-2
J: TRBJ1-2
size: -
D: -
DNA: TGTGCCAGCAGCTTAACGGCAGGGAATGGCTACACCTTC
CDR3: CASSLTAGNGYTF

V: TRBV2
J: TRBJ1-2
size: -
D: -
DNA: TGTGCCAGCAGACCCGACAGAGATTTCGGCTACACCTTC
CDR3: CASRPDRDFGYTF

V: TRBV24-1
J: TRBJ2-5
size: -
D: TRBD2
DNA: TGTGCCACCAGTGACTTTCGACTAGCGGGAGAAGAGACCCAGTACTTC
CDR3: CATSDFRLAGEETQYF

V: TRBV7-8
J: TRBJ2-3
size: -
D: -
DNA: TGTGCCAGCAGCTTGTTAATATTAGCCTCAGATACGCAGTATTTT
CDR3: CASSLLILASDTQYF

V: TRBV6-6
J: TRBJ2-7
size: -
D: -
DNA: TGTGCCAGCAGTTACGGGGCACGCGACGAGCAGTACTTC
CDR3: CASSYGARDEQYF

V: TRBV11-1
J: TRBJ2-6
size: once
D: -
DNA: TGTGCCAGCAAGAGGCGACAGGTTGCTGGGGCCAACGTCCTGACTTTC
CDR3: CASKRRQVAGANVLTF

V: TRBV30
J: TRBJ1-2
size: -
D: TRBD1
DNA: TGTGCCTGGAAGTTTGGGGTCGGGACAGGGTATGGCTACACCTTC
CDR3: CAWKFGVGTGYGYTF

V: TRBV5-4
J: TRBJ2-5
size: -
D: TRBD1
DNA: TGTGCCAGCAGTTACGGACAGGGGGCGTACCAAGAGACCCAGTACTTC
CDR3: CASSYGQGAYQETQYF

V: TRBV7-2
J: TRBJ1-5
size: -
D: TRBD1
DNA: TGTGCCAGCAGCCCCGGGGGGACAGGGGGATCAAGGAATCAGCCCCAGCATTTT
CDR3: CASSPGGTGGSRNQPQHF

V: TRBV3-1/TRBV3-2
J: TRBJ2-7
size: -
D: TRBD2
DNA: TGTGCCAGCAGCCGCCATCAGACTAGCGTGAACGAGCAGTACTTC
CDR3: CASSRHQTSVNEQYF

V: TRBV28
J: TRBJ2-7
size: -
D: TRBD1
DNA: TGTGCCAGCAGTGAAAGACAGGGGCCCCGGTACGAGCAGTACTTC
CDR3: CASSERQGPRYEQYF

V: TRBV12-3/TRBV12-4
J: TRBJ2-5
size: -
D: TRBD1
DNA: TGTGCCAGCAGTGAGGACAGGGGGGGGACCCAGTACTTC
CDR3: CASSEDRGGTQYF

V: TRBV7-2
J: TRBJ2-7
size: -
D: TRBD2
DNA: TGTGCCAGCAGCCCCCCGGGAGGGGGGTACTCCTACGAGCAGTACTTC
CDR3: CASSPPGGGYSYEQYF

V: TRBV6-5
J: TRBJ2-7
size: once
D: TRBD2
DNA: TGTGCCAGCAGACGCACGTCCGGGACTAGCGGGGAGCAGTACTTC
CDR3: CASRRTSGTSGEQYF

V: TRBV30
J: TRBJ2-7
size: -
D: -
DNA: TGTGCCTGGAGTGTAATGGACAGCGGGGACGAGCAGTACTTC
CDR3: CAWSVMDSGDEQYF

V: TRBV6-2/TRBV6-3
J: TRBJ1-2
size: -
D: -
DNA: TGTGCCAGCGGCCGGGGAGCAGGGGCTGGAGGCTACACCTTC
CDR3: CASGRGAGAGGYTF

V: TRBV4-3
J: TRBJ2-3
size: many
D: -
DNA: TGCGCCAGCAGCCTGACAGCCTACGATACGCAGTATTTT
CDR3: CASSLTAYDTQYF

V: TRBV3-1/TRBV3-2
J: TRBJ1-2
size: -
D: TRBD1
DNA: TGTGCCAGCAGCCAAAAGGGACAGGGCTATGGCTACACCTTC
CDR3: CASSQKGQGYGYTF

V: TRBV4-1
J: TRBJ2-7
size: few
D: TRBD2
DNA: TGCGCCAGCAGCAAAGGACTAGCAGCCTACGAGCAGTACTTC
CDR3: CASSKGLAAYEQYF

V: TRBV28
J: TRBJ1-3
size: -
D: -
DNA: TGTGCCAGCAGTCCGACGACAGGTATAGGTGGAAACACCATATATTTT
CDR3: CASSPTTGIGGNTIYF

V: TRBV7-7
J: TRBJ2-1
size: many
D: TRBD2
DNA: TGTGCCAGCAGCTTAGATGCGGGAGCGGGCTACGAGCAGTTCTTC
CDR3: CASSLDAGAGYEQFF

V: TRBV28
J: TRBJ2-7
size: -
D: TRBD1
DNA: TGTGCCAGCAGTCCGGGACAGGGGGCAGGATACGAGCAGTACTTC
CDR3: CASSPGQGAGYEQYF

V: TRBV7-2
J: TRBJ2-7
size: -
D: TRBD1
DNA: TGTGCCAGCAGCGCTACCCTGACAGGGGGAAACGAGCAGTACTTC
CDR3: CASSATLTGGNEQYF

V: TRBV19
J: TRBJ2-1
size: -
D: TRBD2
DNA: TGTGCCAGTAGCCCGCTGACTAGCGGGCTCTACAATGAGCAGTTCTTC
CDR3: CASSPLTSGLYNEQFF